The sequence of this T cell receptor beta chain was determined in a study of T-cell reconstitution after alpha-beta-depleted transplantation in children (dated by TCRdb to 2015 to 2016). Context from the whole study: T-cell immune reconstitution after TCRalphabeta/CD19-depleted allogeneic hematopoietic cell transplantation in children was quantitatively tracked in the study by means of TCR repertoire profiling.

Libraries came from PCR. TCRdb lists the instrument as Illumina HiSeq 2500. Molecular barcoding was employed in the preparation of TCR libraries, with unique molecular identifiers being used to normalize TCRbeta repertoire quantification. The public reads were reprocessed in TCRdb via fastp at Q25 and MiXCR, keeping in-frame beta chains. Each entry is one CDR3 protein sequence, shown with its most common DNA and genes. This sample has over 100,000 distinct CDR3 sequences in its table, and about 8% of those were observed once. The ten biggest clones cover around 17% of the sample. Concerning this clonotype: No antigen is known for it. No base quality information exists; no much larger clone differs at one position.

From the cysteine through the phenylalanine, the CDR3 covers 10 amino acids. The retained sequence is limited to the CDR3, 30 bases, with the frame set at the first base. The germline V gene (reference sequence) specifies DFQATT as CDR1 and SNEGSKA as CDR2. V is reduced by 5 bases and J by 3 bases, leaving a spacing of 4 bases between them. The paper's findings and limits, for the study overall: The apparently early alphabetaT-cell count recovery about two months after transplant was reportedly dependent on only several hundred rapidly expanded clones derived from non-depleted graft cells. In some patients, the high TCRbeta diversity seen at day 60 was put down to recipient T cells and intrathymic progenitors that had survived conditioning. Over the following months the frequencies of hyperexpanded clones went down, and after one year T-cell counts and TCRbeta diversity were mostly credited to newly produced T cells.

The sample's treatment or condition, from its label and the paper: allogeneic hematopoietic cell transplantation with graft depleted of TCRalphabeta T cells and CD19 B cells. The children who served as transplant recipients had been given grafts of TCRalphabeta/CD19-depleted allogeneic hematopoietic cells. The sample in question was PBMCs, obtained before TCRalphabeta/CD19-depleted stem cell transplant. The TCR originated in a boy younger than 10 with acute lymphoblastic leukemia, due to receive a stem cell transplant. Rearrangement joined TRBV20-1 to TRBJ2-5; the D gene cannot be named for sure. The base sequence is TGCAGTGCTGGGGAAGAGACCCAGTACTTC. Translated, this is CSAGEETQYF.